Described below is a single T cell receptor beta chain sequence and its context. Only a few counts were recorded for this clonotype. Its specific antigen is unknown. Base quality data are lacking; no much larger clone is found one base away. These data are taken from a study of T-cell memory formation after mild COVID-19 (dated by TCRdb to 2020 to 2022). Background for the entire study: Most TCR sequence clusters were specific to one of the two donors. Longitudinal TCRalpha and TCRbeta repertoire sequencing tracked T-cell clones expanding and contracting after mild COVID-19 in two donors. The cohort comprised two young, previously healthy adult volunteers, one female and one male. Overall study results and their limits: SARS-CoV-2 specificity of the second-wave clones peaking on day 37 was not confirmed. Clones contracting from day 15 to 85 had balanced CD4/CD8 phenotypes, while a second wave expanding from day 15 to 37 was biased towards CD4+. Some responding clones were detected in pre-infection memory, suggesting pre-existing cross-reactive memory T cells joined the SARS-CoV-2 response. Contracting CD4+ clones were located mainly in the CM and EM memory subsets, whereas CD8+ clones were found to be enriched in EMRA. Only a couple of mild cases were covered in the study, and larger cohorts including severe cases with pre-infection samples were considered necessary.

The sequencer was an Illumina NovaSeq 6000. cDNA libraries for TCRalpha and TCRbeta were prepared by 5'RACE using constant-segment primers, with sample barcodes and unique molecular identifiers added. RNA was extracted from every sample with Trizol reagent. Library amplification was performed in two PCR steps, and a second sample barcode and Illumina TruSeq adapters were introduced in the second step. Libraries were sequenced on an Illumina NovaSeq with 2 x 150 bp paired-end reads. Per the original workflow: Demultiplexing of reads and collapsing into UMI-guided consensus sequences were performed with migec v1.2.7. Using mixcr v2.1.11, the UMI consensuses were aligned to TRA and TRB V and J templates and assembled into clonotypes. Expanded or contracted clonotypes were those called significant by both edgeR and NoisET, with noise models trained on biological replicates. For edgeR calls, a false discovery rate-adjusted p below 0.01 and a log2 fold-change threshold of 1 were applied. As an exploratory analysis of dynamics, PCA with hierarchical clustering was applied to max-normalized trajectories of the 1000 most abundant clonotypes. The CD4 or CD8 phenotype of responding clones was assigned using the separately sequenced CD4+ and CD8+ repertoires. TCRdb handled the public reads itself, with Q25 trimming in fastp and clone calling in MiXCR, and kept productive beta chains. Every entry covers one CDR3 protein and lists the most common genes and DNA from its rows. None of the V and J calls come from the authors' own analysis; TCRdb made them. The sample table holds hundreds of thousands of distinct CDR3 sequences, of which more than 20% were seen once. The ten top clones hold around 8.7% of the sample.

Ficoll-Paque density gradient centrifugation was used to isolate PBMCs. The CDR3 measures 13 amino acids from cysteine to phenylalanine. Kept here is only the CDR3 DNA, which spans 39 bases and is read in frame from base 1. The junction shows trimming of 4 bases on V and 2 bases on J, plus 12 bases between the germline ends. CDR1 and CDR2 are read off the germline V gene as SQVTM and ANQGSEA. The V and J genes are TRBV29-1 and TRBJ2-7; the D segment is perhaps TRBD1 or TRBD2, each sharing 5 matched bases. This TCR was recovered from an adult woman who had mild COVID-19 (a few samples of this study predate the infection). The sample titles of this study are shuffled in the database, so cell type and time point are left out; the donor was told from shared clones. What was sequenced was PBMCs or a T cell subset sorted from them (not recorded which). The bases are TGCAGCGTTGTTGGTCAGGGAGCCTACGAGCAGTACTTC. The resulting protein is CSVVGQGAYEQYF.